These 11 T cell receptor beta chains were all obtained from the same sample, sequenced in a study. From the RT-PCR reads, TCRdb called clonotypes with MiXCR, one entry per CDR3 protein. The sample includes about 700,000 distinct CDR3 sequences, approximately 15% of them seen just once. The sequencing input was memory CD4+ T cells from blood. Every receptor here comes from a female donor in good health, serving as a healthy control.

This clonotype has just a few counts. The chain employs TRBV5-6 and TRBJ1-1, with 8 bases fitting TRBD1. The CDR3 spans 14 residues. Per the germline V gene, CDR1 is SGHDT and CDR2 is YYEEEE. Trimming cost V 2 bases and J 5 bases; bases outside gene matches: 5. The CDR3 is CASSLFQGATEAFF. CDR3 sequence (DNA): TGTGCCAGCAGCTTATTTCAGGGGGCAACTGAAGCTTTCTTT.

This clonotype was found a few times. This chain joins TRBV7-3 and TRBJ2-7; TRBD2 agrees at 8 bases. The CDR3 is made up of 15 amino acids. Germline lookup yields CDR1 SGHTA and CDR2 FQGTGA. J was trimmed by 6 bases and V by 5 bases; bases with no gene match: 12. The CDR3 region has the DNA TGTGCCAGCAGCCCCCGAGGTGGGGGGACTAGCGAGCAGTACTTC. Translated, it gives CASSPRGGGTSEQYF.

The rearrangement joins TRBV20-1 to TRBJ2-5; 10 nucleotides align to TRBD2. The CDR3 length is 14 residues. Germline-derived CDR1 and CDR2 are DFQATT and SNEGSKA (reference sequence). V shed 5 bases and J 5 bases; nucleotides not matched to a gene: 8. Written as DNA, the CDR3 is TGCAGTGCTTCTAGCGGGGGAATGGGGGAGACCCAGTACTTC. Translated, it gives CSASSGGMGETQYF.

This clonotype was seen many times. V gene TRBV4-3 combines with J gene TRBJ2-7, with D possibly being TRBD1 (6 bases). The germline V gene encodes CDR1 LGHNA and CDR2 YSLEER. The length of the CDR3 is 14 residues. Trimming took 1 base from V and 6 from J, leaving 13 bases between them. The CDR3 spells CASSQGTGPGEQYF. In nucleotides, the CDR3 is TGCGCCAGCAGCCAAGGTACAGGGCCCGGCGAGCAGTACTTC.

This clonotype was counted at least ten times. CDR3 bases: TGTGCCACCAGTGACCCGGGACAGTCTAATGAAAAACTGTTTTTT. It specifies CATSDPGQSNEKLFF. V gene TRBV24-1 combines with J gene TRBJ1-4; 7 nucleotides line up with TRBD1. V gave up 4 bases and J gave up 3 bases; unmatched junction bases: 4. Per germline, CDR1 KGHDR and CDR2 SFDVKD. This CDR3 is 15 amino acids long.

This clonotype was seen a few times. The chain is built from TRBV15 and TRBJ2-5; 9 positions agree with TRBD2. The V gene end was trimmed by 3 bases and the J gene end by 7 bases; junction bases not matched to a gene: 6. Germline loops: CDR1 LNHNV, CDR2 YYDKDF (reference sequence). The CDR3 length is 14 residues. The CDR3 sequence: CATSSEREAGTQYF. CDR3 bases: TGTGCCACCAGCAGCGAGCGGGAGGCAGGGACCCAGTACTTC. Using reference TRBV15 and TRBJ2-5 for the parts outside the CDR3, the full variable domain is DAMVIQNPRYQVTQFGKPVTLSCSQTLNHNVMYWYQQKSSQAPKLLFHYYDKDFNNEADTPDNFQSRRPNTSFCFLDIRSPGLGDTAMYLCATSSEREAGTQYFGPGTRLLVL.

This clonotype has just a few counts. This sequence joins TRBV18 and TRBJ1-1, with 8 bases lining up with TRBD1. J gave up 3 bases and V 4 bases, and 7 bases lay outside the gene matches. From germline, CDR1 is KGHSH and CDR2 LQKENI. This CDR3 region has 15 residues. CDR3 in DNA: TGTGCCAGCTCACAGCACCTGACAGGGGACACTGAAGCTTTCTTT. This translates into CASSQHLTGDTEAFF.

This clonotype was counted many times. The CDR3 DNA sequence: TGTGCCAGCAGCTTGACACTAGCGCCTCAAGAGACCCAGTACTTC. Its translation: CASSLTLAPQETQYF. The gene calls are TRBV7-2 and TRBJ2-5; 7 bases align to TRBD2. V trimming: 3 bases; J trimming: 2 bases; junction bases outside the gene matches: 6. The CDR3 has 15 amino acids. Germline V gives CDR1 SGHTA, CDR2 FQGNSA.

The chain uses TRBV28 and TRBJ1-2; TRBD1 aligns across 9 bases. Germline V CDR1 and CDR2: MDHEN, SYDVKM. After removal of 8 bases from V and 4 bases from J, the junction contained 8 bases not matched to a gene. The length of the CDR3 is 14 residues. CDR3 nucleotide sequence: TGTGCCAGCGCCCGGGACAGGGATGCCTATGGCTACACCTTC. Residues: CASARDRDAYGYTF.

This clonotype occurred many times. V gene TRBV20-1 combines with J gene TRBJ1-5; weak D call: TRBD1 (5 bases). Germline CDR1 is DFQATT and CDR2 is SNEGSKA (reference sequence). V was cut by 2 bases and J by 2 bases, with 7 bases left in between. This CDR3 has 13 residues. DNA of the CDR3: TGCAGTGCTAGATCGGGGGGCAATCAGCCCCAGCATTTT. Translation gives CSARSGGNQPQHF.

The chain carries TRBV9 and TRBJ2-5, with a weak D call TRBD1 (6 bases). The V and J ends lost 0 bases and 4 bases respectively, with 10 bases between them. Germline V gene data show CDR1 as SGDLS and CDR2 as YYNGEE. The CDR3 is 14 residues long. The CDR3, as DNA: TGTGCCAGCAGCGTAGATACAGGGCGAGAGACCCAGTACTTC. Its protein product is CASSVDTGRETQYF.